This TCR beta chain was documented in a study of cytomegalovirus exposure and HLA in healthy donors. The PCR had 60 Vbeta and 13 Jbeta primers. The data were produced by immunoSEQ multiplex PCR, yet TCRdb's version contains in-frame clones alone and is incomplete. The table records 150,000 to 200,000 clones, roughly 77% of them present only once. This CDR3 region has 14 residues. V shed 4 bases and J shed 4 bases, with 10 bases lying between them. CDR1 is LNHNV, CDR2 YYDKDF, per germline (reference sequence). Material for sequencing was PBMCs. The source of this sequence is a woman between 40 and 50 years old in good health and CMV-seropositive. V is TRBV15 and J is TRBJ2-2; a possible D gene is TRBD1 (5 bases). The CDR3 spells CATSKPRATGELFF. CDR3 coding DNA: TGTGCCACCAGCAAACCCAGGGCCACCGGGGAGCTGTTTTTT.